There are a few counts of the clone carrying this T cell receptor (beta chain). Its antigen is still unknown. This sample stems from a study of T-cell memory formation after mild COVID-19. Study background: The TCR clusters were mostly specific to one donor. Overall study findings and caveats: The study found contracting CD4+ clones mainly in CM and EM and contracting CD8+ clones in EMRA. While clones contracting from day 15 to 85 were balanced between CD4 and CD8, later expanders leaned CD4+.

The authors produced TCR alpha and TCR beta cDNA libraries with sample barcodes and UMIs by 5'RACE using constant-segment primers. TCRdb recomputed calls from the 5' RACE reads with MiXCR, one row per CDR3 protein. There are around 390,000 distinct CDR3 sequences in the sample; about 15% occur only once, and roughly 21% lies in the top ten. Germline CDR1 SEHNR, CDR2 FQNEAQ (reference sequence). The CDR3 runs to 14 residues. The V end was cut by 5 bases, the J end by 2 bases, with 10 bases between. The sample was PBMCs or a T cell subset sorted from them (not recorded which). This clonotype originated in a man younger than 35 who had mild COVID-19 (a few samples of this study predate the infection). Cell type and time point are not known. The rearrangement links TRBV7-9 to TRBJ2-1; D is ambiguous. The chain's CDR3 is CASSPRTTYNEQFF. The DNA of the CDR3 is TGTGCCAGCAGCCCACGGACCACCTACAATGAGCAGTTCTTC.